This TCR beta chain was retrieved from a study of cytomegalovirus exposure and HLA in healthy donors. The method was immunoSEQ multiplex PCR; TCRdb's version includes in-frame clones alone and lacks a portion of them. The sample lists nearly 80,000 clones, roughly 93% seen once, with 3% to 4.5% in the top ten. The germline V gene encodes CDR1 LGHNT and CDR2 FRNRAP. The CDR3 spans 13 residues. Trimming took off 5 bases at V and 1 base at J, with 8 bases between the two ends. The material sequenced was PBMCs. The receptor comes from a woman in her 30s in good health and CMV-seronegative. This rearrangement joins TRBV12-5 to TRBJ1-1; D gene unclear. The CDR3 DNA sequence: TGTGCTAGTGGTCAAGAGCCGAACACTGAAGCTTTCTTT. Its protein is CASGQEPNTEAFF.